This T cell receptor beta chain was sequenced in a study of T cell responses to AZD1222 COVID-19 vaccine. Study results and limitations: Unmutated regions of variants are reportedly targeted by nearly half of spike-specific TCRs. Spike-specific TCR breadth and depth grew following two AZD1222 doses. Clonal diversity was possibly underestimated, and the donors were mostly white British, with more females.

Pooled together were second doses at about 4 or about 12 weeks. Comment on this clone: What it recognizes is unknown.

TCRdb's table, derived via immunoSEQ multiplex PCR, lists solely in-frame clones and lacks some. The sample consists of some 73,000 clones, 75% to 90% of them appearing once. CDR1 is SQVTM and CDR2 is ANQGSEA in the germline V gene. This CDR3 is built from 11 residues. V gave up 7 bases and J gave up 7 bases, with 13 bases separating them. The sample was peripheral blood, taken 28 days after the second AZD1222 dose. The TCR comes from an adult who received the AZD1222 COVID-19 vaccine. The chain combines TRBV29-1 with TRBJ1-2; D call uncertain. The CDR3 protein is CSAGTGGGYTF. Here the CDR3 DNA reads TGCAGCGCTGGAACGGGCGGTGGCTACACCTTC.